The rows below give T cell receptor beta chains drawn from one sample of a study of T cell changes during pregnancy in multiple sclerosis. This table comes from immunoSEQ multiplex PCR, and its TCRdb copy is limited to in-frame clones, with some not included. Here the sample spans about 40,000 clones, more than 90% being singletons. The sample consisted of CD4+ T cells from peripheral blood mononuclear cells, taken in the second trimester of pregnancy. All receptors derive from a female donor in good health, enrolled as a control in a pregnancy study. CDR3s include the opening cysteine and the closing phenylalanine or tryptophan. A D gene is named only where the DNA matches it firmly. A clone size is listed for some rows: how often the clone was seen (once, few, many), or a class if it is expanded.

CDR3 protein,CDR3 DNA,CDR3 length,clone size,V gene,D gene,J gene
CASSSQRDTEAFF,TGTGCCAGCAGCTCCCAACGCGATACTGAAGCTTTCTTT,13,-,TRBV7-2,-,TRBJ1-1
CASSLLSGGGYNEQFF,TGCGCCAGCAGCTTGCTCAGCGGGGGAGGGTACAATGAGCAGTTCTTC,16,-,TRBV5-1,TRBD2,TRBJ2-1
CASSPPGARAEAFF,TGTGCCAGCTCACCACCGGGGGCCCGGGCTGAAGCTTTCTTT,14,-,TRBV18,-,TRBJ1-1
CASSAGLAGDNEQFF,TGTGCCAGCAGCGCGGGACTAGCGGGGGACAATGAGCAGTTCTTC,15,-,TRBV7-3,TRBD2,TRBJ2-1
CASSQDWDATDTQYF,TGTGCCAGCAGTCAGGACTGGGATGCCACAGATACGCAGTATTTT,15,once,TRBV11-2,-,TRBJ2-3
CASSRGADQPQHF,TGCGCCAGCAGCCGGGGAGCTGACCAGCCCCAGCATTTT,13,-,TRBV5-1,-,TRBJ1-5
CASSSSRQGAHSNYGYTF,TGTGCCAGCAGTTCTTCCCGACAGGGGGCGCATTCTAACTATGGCTACACCTTC,18,-,TRBV11-2,TRBD1,TRBJ1-2
CASSFNRNIQYF,TGTGCCAGCAGCTTCAATAGAAACATTCAGTACTTC,12,-,TRBV11-2,-,TRBJ2-4
CASSLGGERTDTQYF,TGTGCCAGCAGCTTAGGGGGGGAACGCACAGATACGCAGTATTTT,15,-,TRBV7-9,-,TRBJ2-3
CSVQGPYEQHF,TGCAGCGTACAGGGCCCATACGAGCAGCACTTC,11,-,TRBV29-1,-,TRBJ2-7
CASSIKTGTEAFF,TGTGCCAGCAGCATCAAAACAGGGACTGAAGCTTTCTTT,13,-,TRBV6-4,-,TRBJ1-1
CASSLMTSGGVYEQYF,TGTGCCAGCAGTCTAATGACTAGCGGGGGGGTATACGAGCAGTACTTC,16,-,TRBV27,TRBD2,TRBJ2-7
CSAYSLVQQYF,TGCAGTGCATATAGTTTGGTTCAGCAGTATTTT,11,-,TRBV20-1,-,TRBJ2-3
CASRVQGASVQYF,TGTGCCAGCAGGGTCCAGGGGGCCTCGGTTCAGTACTTC,13,-,TRBV27,TRBD1,TRBJ2-4
CASSFLSGSEQYF,TGTGCCAGCAGCTTTTTGTCAGGGTCCGAGCAGTACTTC,13,-,TRBV11-2,-,TRBJ2-7
CASSSPVSGSWEQYF,TGTGCCAGCAGTTCCCCGGTATCAGGGTCCTGGGAGCAGTACTTC,15,-,TRBV27,-,TRBJ2-7
CASSVKRGALTDTQYF,TGTGCCAGCAGTGTTAAGCGGGGTGCTCTCACAGATACGCAGTATTTT,16,once,TRBV2,TRBD2,TRBJ2-3
CASSLNRVTEAFF,TGTGCCAGCAGCTTAAATCGGGTGACTGAAGCTTTCTTT,13,once,TRBV7-3,-,TRBJ1-1
CASSLGQGTNYNSGNTIYF,TGCGCCAGCAGCTTGGGACAGGGAACTAACTACAACTCTGGAAACACCATATATTTT,19,-,TRBV5-1,TRBD1,TRBJ1-3
CASSPYYRGSYEQYF,TGTGCCAGCAGCCCATACTACAGGGGCTCCTACGAGCAGTACTTC,15,-,TRBV6-5,TRBD1,TRBJ2-7
CASSLALASINEQFF,TGCGCCAGCAGCTTGGCACTAGCTAGCATCAATGAGCAGTTCTTC,15,few,TRBV5-1,-,TRBJ2-1
CSVPGQGGNTIYF,TGCAGCGTACCTGGACAGGGGGGGAACACCATATATTTT,13,-,TRBV29-1,TRBD1,TRBJ1-3
CAWTYIGGNTEAFF,TGTGCCTGGACTTATATAGGAGGGAATACTGAAGCTTTCTTT,14,-,TRBV30,-,TRBJ1-1
CASSDSQGLHDEAFF,TGTGCCAGCAGTGACTCCCAGGGCCTGCATGATGAAGCTTTCTTT,15,-,TRBV6-4,-,TRBJ1-1